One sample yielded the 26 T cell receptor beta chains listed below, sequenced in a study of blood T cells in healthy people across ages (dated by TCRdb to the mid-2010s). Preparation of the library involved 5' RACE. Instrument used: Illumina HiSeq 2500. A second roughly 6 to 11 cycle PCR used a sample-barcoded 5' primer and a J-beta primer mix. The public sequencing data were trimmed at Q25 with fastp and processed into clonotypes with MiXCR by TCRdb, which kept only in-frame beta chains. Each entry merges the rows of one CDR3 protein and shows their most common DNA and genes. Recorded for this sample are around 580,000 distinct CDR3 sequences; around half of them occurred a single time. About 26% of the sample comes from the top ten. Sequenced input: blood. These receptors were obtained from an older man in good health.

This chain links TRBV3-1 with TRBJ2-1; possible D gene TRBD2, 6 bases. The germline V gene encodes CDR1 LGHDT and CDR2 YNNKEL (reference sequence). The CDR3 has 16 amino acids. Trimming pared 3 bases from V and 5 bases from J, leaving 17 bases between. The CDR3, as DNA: TGTGCCAGCAGCCAGGATCCTACCGCGGGACACAATGAGCAGTTCTTC. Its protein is CASSQDPTAGHNEQFF.

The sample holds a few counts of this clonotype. The CDR3 region is CSAMIASETQYF. The CDR3 DNA is TGCAGTGCTATGATAGCTTCAGAGACCCAGTACTTC. The V gene is TRBV20-1, the J gene TRBJ2-5; D ambiguous. V was clipped by 4 bases and J by 4 bases, with 10 bases between them. CDR1 and CDR2 (germline): DFQATT, SNEGSKA (reference sequence). CDR3 length: 12 amino acids.

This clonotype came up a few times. The CDR3 is CASSLDGGLRVGEQYF. Written as DNA, the CDR3 is TGCGCCAGCAGCTTGGACGGCGGCTTGCGGGTCGGAGAGCAGTACTTC. V usage is TRBV5-1 and J usage is TRBJ2-7; possible D gene TRBD2, 5 bases. The length of the CDR3 is 16 residues. The germline CDR1 and CDR2 sequences are SGHRS and YFSETQ. With 0 bases removed from V and 7 bases from J, the gap between germline ends came to 20 bases.

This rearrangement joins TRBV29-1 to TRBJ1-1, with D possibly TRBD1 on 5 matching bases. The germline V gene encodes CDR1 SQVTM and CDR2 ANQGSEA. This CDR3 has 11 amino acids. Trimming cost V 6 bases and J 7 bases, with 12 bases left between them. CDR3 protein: CSVDDSFEAFF. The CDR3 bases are TGCAGCGTCGATGACAGCTTTGAAGCTTTCTTT.

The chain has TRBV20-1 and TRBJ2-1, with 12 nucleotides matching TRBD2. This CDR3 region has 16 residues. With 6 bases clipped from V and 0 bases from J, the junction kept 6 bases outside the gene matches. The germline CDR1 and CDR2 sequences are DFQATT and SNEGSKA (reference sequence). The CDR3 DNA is TGCAGTGCCGCGACTAGCGGGAGTATCTCCTACAATGAGCAGTTCTTC. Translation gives CSAATSGSISYNEQFF.

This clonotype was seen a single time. As DNA, the CDR3 is TGTGCCAGCAGTGTTCAGGGTTCCAAAAACATTCAGTACTTC. This gives the protein CASSVQGSKNIQYF. V usage is TRBV27 and J usage is TRBJ2-4; D is perhaps TRBD1 (5 bases). The CDR3 is 14 residues long. The germline V and J ends were trimmed by 5 bases and 2 bases, with 10 bases remaining between them. Per germline, CDR1 MNHEY and CDR2 SMNVEV (reference sequence).

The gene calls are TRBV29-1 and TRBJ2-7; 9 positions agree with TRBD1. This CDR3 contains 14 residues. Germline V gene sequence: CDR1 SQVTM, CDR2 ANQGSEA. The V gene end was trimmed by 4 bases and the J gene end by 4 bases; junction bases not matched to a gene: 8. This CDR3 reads CSVAGWTGVYEQYF. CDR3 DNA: TGCAGCGTTGCGGGATGGACAGGGGTTTACGAGCAGTACTTC.

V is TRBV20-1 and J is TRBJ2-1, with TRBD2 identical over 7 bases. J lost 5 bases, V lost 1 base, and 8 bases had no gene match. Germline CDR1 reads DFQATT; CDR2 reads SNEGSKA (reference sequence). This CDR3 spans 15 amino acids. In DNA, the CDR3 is TGCAGTGCTAGAGGGCATTATGGGGGGGACAATGAGCAGTTCTTC. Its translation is CSARGHYGGDNEQFF.

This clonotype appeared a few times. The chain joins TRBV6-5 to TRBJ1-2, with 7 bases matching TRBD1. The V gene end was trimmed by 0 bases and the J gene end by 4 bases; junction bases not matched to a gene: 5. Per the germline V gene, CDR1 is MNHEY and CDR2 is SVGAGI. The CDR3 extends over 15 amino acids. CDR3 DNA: TGTGCCAGCAGTTACTCGTACAGGGGTCCCTATGGCTACACCTTC. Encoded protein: CASSYSYRGPYGYTF.

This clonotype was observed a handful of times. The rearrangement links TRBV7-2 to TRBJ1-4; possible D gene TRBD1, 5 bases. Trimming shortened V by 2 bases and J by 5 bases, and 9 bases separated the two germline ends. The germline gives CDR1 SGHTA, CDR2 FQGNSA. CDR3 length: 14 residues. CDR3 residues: CASSLLAGNEKLFF. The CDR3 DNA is TGTGCCAGCAGCTTATTGGCAGGGAATGAAAAACTGTTTTTT. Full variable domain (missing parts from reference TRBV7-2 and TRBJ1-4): GAGVSQSPSNKVTEKGKDVELRCDPISGHTALYWYRQSLGQGLEFLIYFQGNSAPDKSGLPSDRFSAERTGGSVSTLTIQRTQQEDSAVYLCASSLLAGNEKLFFGSGTQLSVL.

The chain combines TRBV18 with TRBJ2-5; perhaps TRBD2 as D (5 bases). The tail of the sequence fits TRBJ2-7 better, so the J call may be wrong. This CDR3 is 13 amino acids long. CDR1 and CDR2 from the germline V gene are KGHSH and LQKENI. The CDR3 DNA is TGTGCCAGCTCGCGACAAGACGCGGGCGAGCAGTACTTC. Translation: CASSRQDAGEQYF.

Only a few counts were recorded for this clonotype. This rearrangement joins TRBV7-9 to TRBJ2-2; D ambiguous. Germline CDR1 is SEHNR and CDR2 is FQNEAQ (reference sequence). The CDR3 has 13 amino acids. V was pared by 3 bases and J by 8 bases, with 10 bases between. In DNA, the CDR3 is TGTGCCAGCAGCTTCAGAGAGTCTGGGGAGCTGTTTTTT. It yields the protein CASSFRESGELFF.

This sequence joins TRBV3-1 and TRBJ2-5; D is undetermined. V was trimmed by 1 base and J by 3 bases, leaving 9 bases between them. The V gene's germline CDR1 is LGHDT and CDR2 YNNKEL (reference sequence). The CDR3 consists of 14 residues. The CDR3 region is CASSQADWEETQYF. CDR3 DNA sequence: TGTGCCAGCAGCCAAGCAGATTGGGAAGAGACCCAGTACTTC.

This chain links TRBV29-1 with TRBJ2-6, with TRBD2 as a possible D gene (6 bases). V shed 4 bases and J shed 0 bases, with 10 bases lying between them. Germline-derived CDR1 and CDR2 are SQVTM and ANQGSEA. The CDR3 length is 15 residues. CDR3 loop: CSVGGSGSGANVLTF. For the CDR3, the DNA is TGCAGCGTTGGAGGTAGCGGCTCTGGGGCCAACGTCCTGACTTTC. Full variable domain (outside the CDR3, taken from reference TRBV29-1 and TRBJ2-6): SAVISQKPSRDICQRGTSLTIQCQVDSQVTMMFWYRQQPGQSLTLIATANQGSEATYESGFVIDKFPISRPNLTFSTLTVSNMSPEDSSIYLCSVGGSGSGANVLTFGAGSRLTVL.

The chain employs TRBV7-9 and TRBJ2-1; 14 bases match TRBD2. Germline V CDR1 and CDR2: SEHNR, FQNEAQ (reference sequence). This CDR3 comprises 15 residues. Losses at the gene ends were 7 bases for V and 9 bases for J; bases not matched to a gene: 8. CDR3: CASNSPGLAGGEQFF. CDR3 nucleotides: TGTGCCAGCAACTCCCCAGGACTAGCGGGAGGTGAGCAGTTCTTC.

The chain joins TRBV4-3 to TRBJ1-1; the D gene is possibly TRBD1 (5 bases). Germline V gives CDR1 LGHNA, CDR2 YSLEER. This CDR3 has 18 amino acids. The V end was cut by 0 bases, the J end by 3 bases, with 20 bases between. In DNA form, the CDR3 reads TGCGCCAGCAGCCAAGATCCAGTCAGGGTCCCTTGGGACACTGAAGCTTTCTTT. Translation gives CASSQDPVRVPWDTEAFF.

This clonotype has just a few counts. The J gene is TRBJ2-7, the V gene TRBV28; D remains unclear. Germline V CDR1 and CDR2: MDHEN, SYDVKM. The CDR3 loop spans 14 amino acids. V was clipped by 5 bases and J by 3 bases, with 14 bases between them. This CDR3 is CASSPPRHLYEQYF. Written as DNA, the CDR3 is TGTGCCAGCAGTCCCCCCCGACACCTCTACGAGCAGTACTTC.

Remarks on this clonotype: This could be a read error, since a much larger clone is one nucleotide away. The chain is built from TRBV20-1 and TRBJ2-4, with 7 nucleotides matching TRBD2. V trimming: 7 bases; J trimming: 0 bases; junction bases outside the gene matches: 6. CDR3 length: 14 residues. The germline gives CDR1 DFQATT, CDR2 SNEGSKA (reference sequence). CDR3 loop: CSVSPGGAKNIQYF. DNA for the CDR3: TGCAGTGTTAGCCCGGGGGGAGCCAAAAACATTCAGTACTTC.

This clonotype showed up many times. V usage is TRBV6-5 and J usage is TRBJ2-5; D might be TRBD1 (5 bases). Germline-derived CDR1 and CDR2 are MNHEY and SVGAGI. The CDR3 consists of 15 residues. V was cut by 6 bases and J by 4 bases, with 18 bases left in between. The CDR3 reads CASSRSPGMRETQYF. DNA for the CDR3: TGTGCCAGCAGCCGCTCACCAGGGATGCGAGAGACCCAGTACTTC.

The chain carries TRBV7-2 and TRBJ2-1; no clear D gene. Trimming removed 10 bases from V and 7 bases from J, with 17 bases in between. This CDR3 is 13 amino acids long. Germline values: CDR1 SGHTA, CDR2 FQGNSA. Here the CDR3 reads CANTRGRWNEQFF. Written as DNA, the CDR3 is TGTGCCAACACCCGAGGACGGTGGAATGAGCAGTTCTTC.

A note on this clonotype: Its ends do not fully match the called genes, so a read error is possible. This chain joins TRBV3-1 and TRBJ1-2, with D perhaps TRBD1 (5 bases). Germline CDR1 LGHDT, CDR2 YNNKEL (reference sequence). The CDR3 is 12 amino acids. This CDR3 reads CASSGDGYGYIF. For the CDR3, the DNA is TGTGCCAGCAGCGGGGACGGCTATGGCTACATCTTC.

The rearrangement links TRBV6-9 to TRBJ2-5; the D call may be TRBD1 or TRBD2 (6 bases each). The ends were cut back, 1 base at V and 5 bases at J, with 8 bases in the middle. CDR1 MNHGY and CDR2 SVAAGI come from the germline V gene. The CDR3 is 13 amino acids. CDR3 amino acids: CASSYWGAETQYF. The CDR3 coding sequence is TGTGCCAGCAGTTATTGGGGGGCCGAGACCCAGTACTTC.

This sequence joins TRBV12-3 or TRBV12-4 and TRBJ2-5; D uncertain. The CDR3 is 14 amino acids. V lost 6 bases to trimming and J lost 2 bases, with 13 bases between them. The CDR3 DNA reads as TGTGCCAGCAGCCCTGATGGGGTACAAGAGACCCAGTACTTC. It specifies CASSPDGVQETQYF.

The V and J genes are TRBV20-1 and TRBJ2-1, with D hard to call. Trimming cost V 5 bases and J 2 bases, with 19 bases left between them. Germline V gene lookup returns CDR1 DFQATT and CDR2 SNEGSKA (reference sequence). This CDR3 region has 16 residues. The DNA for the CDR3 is TGCAGTGCTTCCATCCCGGTAGCTGTCACCTACAATGAGCAGTTCTTC. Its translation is CSASIPVAVTYNEQFF.

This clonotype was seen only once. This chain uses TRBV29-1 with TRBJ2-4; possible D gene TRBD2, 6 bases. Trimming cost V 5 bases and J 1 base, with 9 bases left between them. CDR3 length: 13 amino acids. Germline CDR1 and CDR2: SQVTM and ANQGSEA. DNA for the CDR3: TGCAGCGTTTTGGAGGGGGCCAAAAACATTCAGTACTTC. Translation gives CSVLEGAKNIQYF.

In DNA form, the CDR3 reads TGTGCCAGTAGTCCCAGTAGCGGGAATAGGTACAATGAGCAGTTCTTC. Protein sequence: CASSPSSGNRYNEQFF. The chain joins TRBV19 to TRBJ2-1, with 8 bases matching TRBD2. The CDR3 loop spans 16 amino acids. CDR1 is LNHDA, CDR2 SQIVND, per germline (reference sequence). Trimming took 5 bases from V and 4 from J; bases not matched to a gene: 10.